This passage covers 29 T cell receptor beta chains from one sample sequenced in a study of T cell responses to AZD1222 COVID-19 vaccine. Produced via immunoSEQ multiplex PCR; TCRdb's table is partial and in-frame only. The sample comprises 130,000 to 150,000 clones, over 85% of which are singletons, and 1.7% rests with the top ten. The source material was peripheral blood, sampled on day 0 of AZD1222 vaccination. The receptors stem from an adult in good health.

The CDR3 DNA reads TGTGCCAGCAGCTTAATGGCGACAGGGGCTTCCCCGGGGACTGAAGCTTTCTTT. Translating gives CASSLMATGASPGTEAFF. The rearrangement links TRBV7-9 to TRBJ1-1, with 8 bases that match TRBD1. The CDR3 has 18 amino acids. Trimming at V came to 2 bases and at J to 5 bases, leaving 16 bases not matched to a gene. The germline V gene has CDR1 SEHNR and CDR2 FQNEAQ (reference sequence).

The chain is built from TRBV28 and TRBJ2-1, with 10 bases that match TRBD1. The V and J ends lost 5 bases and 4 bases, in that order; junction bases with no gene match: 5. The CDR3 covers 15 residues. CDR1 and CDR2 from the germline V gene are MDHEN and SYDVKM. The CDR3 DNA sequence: TGTGCCAGCAGTCCCCGGGACAGGGGTTACAATGAGCAGTTCTTC. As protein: CASSPRDRGYNEQFF.

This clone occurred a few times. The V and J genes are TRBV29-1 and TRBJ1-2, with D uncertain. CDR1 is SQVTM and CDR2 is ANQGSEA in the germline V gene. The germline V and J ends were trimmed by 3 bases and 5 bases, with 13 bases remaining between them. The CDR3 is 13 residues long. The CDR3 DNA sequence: TGCAGCGTTGAGCGCAGGAACAGTTATGGCTACACCTTC. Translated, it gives CSVERRNSYGYTF.

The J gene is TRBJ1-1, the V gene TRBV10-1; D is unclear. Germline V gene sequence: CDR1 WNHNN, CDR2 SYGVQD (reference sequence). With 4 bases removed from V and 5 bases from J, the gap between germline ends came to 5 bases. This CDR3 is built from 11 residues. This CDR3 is CASSGKTEAFF. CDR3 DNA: TGCGCCAGCAGTGGCAAAACTGAAGCTTTCTTT.

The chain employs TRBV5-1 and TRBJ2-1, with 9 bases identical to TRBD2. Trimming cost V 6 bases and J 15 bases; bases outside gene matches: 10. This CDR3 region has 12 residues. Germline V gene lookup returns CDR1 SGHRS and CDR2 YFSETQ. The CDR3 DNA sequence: TGCGCCAGCACCGACCCTAGCGGGACCCCGTTCTTC. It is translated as CASTDPSGTPFF.

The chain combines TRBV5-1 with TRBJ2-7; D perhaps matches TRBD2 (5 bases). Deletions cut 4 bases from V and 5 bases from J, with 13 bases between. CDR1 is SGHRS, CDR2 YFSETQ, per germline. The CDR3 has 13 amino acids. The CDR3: CASSPDFSDEQYF. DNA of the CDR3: TGCGCCAGCAGCCCAGATTTTAGCGACGAGCAGTACTTC.

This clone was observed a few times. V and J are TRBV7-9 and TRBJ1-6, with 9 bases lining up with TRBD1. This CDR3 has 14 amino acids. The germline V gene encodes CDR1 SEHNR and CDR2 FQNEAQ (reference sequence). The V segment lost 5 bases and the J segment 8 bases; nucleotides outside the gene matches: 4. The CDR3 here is CASSIDRGYSPLHF. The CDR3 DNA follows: TGTGCCAGCAGCATCGACAGGGGGTATTCACCCCTCCACTTT.

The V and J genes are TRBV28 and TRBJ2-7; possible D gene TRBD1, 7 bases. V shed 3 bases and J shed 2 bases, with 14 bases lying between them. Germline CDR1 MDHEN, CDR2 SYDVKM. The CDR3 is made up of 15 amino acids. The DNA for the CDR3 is TGTGCCAGCAGTTTCCTCGGGGGACAGACCTACGAGCAGTACTTC. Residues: CASSFLGGQTYEQYF.

The CDR3 DNA follows: TGCAGCGTTGTATCCGGGGAATACTATGGCTACACCTTC. Protein sequence: CSVVSGEYYGYTF. The chain recombines TRBV29-1 with TRBJ1-2; D not certain. The V gene's germline CDR1 is SQVTM and CDR2 ANQGSEA. The CDR3 sequence is 13 residues long. V was clipped by 4 bases and J by 3 bases, with 12 bases between them.

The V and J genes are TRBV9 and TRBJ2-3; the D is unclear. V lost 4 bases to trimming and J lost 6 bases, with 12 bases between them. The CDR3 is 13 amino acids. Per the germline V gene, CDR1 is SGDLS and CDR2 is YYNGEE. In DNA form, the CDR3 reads TGTGCCAGCAGCCCCCAAGTTTCCGATACGCAGTATTTT. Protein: CASSPQVSDTQYF. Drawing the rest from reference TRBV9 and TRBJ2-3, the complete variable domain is DSGVTQTPKHLITATGQRVTLRCSPRSGDLSVYWYQQSLDQGLQFLIQYYNGEERAKGNILERFSAQQFPDLHSELNLSSLELGDSALYFCASSPQVSDTQYFGPGTRLTVL.

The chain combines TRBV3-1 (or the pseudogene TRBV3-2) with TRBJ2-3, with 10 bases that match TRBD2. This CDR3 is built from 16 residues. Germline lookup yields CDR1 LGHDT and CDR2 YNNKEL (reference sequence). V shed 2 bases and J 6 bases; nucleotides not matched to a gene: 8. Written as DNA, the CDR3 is TGTGCCAGCAGCCAATCCGTACTAGCGGGGTATGATACGCAGTATTTT. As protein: CASSQSVLAGYDTQYF.

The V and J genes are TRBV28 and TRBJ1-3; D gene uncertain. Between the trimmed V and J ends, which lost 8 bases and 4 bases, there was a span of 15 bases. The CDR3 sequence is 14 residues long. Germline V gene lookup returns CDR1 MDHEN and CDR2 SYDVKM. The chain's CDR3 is CASRNLGSGNTIYF. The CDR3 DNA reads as TGTGCCAGCCGAAATTTGGGGTCGGGAAACACCATATATTTT. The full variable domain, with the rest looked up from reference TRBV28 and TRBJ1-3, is DVKVTQSSRYLVKRTGEKVFLECVQDMDHENMFWYRQDPGLGLRLIYFSYDVKMKEKGDIPEGYSVSREKKERFSLILESASTNQTSMYLCASRNLGSGNTIYFGEGSWLTVV.

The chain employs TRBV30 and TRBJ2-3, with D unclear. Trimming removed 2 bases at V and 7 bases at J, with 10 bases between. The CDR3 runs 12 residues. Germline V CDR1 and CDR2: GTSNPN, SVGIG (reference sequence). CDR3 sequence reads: CAWSYPDNTQYF. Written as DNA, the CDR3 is TGTGCCTGGAGTTATCCCGATAATACGCAGTATTTT.

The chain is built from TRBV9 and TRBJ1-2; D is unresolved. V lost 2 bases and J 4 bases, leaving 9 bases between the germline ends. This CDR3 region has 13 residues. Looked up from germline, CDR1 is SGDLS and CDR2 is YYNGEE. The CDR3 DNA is TGTGCCAGCAGCGTCGGACCTCGCTATGGCTACACCTTC. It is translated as CASSVGPRYGYTF.

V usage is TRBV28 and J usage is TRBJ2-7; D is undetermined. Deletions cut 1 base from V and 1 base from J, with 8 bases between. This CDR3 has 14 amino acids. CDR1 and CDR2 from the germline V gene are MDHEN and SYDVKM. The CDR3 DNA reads TGTGCCAGCAGTTTATTCGCCGAGTCCTACGAGCAGTACTTC. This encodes CASSLFAESYEQYF.

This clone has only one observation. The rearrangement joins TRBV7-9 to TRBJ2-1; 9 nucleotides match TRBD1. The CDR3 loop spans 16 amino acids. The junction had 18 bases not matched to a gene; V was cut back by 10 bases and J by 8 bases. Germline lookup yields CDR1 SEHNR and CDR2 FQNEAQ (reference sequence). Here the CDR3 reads CANPPGQGGFRDEQFF. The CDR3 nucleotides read TGTGCCAACCCACCGGGACAGGGAGGGTTCCGAGATGAGCAGTTCTTC.

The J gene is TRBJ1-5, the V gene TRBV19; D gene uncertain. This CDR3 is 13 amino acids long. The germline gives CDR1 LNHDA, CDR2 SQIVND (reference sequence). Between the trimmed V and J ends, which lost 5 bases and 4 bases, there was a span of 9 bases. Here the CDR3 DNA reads TGTGCCAGTAGTCCGGGGAAAAATCAGCCCCAGCATTTT. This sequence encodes CASSPGKNQPQHF.

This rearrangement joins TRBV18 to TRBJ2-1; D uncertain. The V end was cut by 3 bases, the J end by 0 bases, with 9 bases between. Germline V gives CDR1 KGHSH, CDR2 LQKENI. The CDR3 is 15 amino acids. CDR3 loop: CASSPGRGSYNEQFF. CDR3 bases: TGTGCCAGCTCACCCGGTAGAGGCTCCTACAATGAGCAGTTCTTC.

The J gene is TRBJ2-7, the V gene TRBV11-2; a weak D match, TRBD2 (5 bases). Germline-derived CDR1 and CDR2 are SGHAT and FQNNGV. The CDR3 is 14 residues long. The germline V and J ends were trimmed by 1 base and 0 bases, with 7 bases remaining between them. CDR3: CASSLVRDSYEQYF. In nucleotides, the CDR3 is TGTGCCAGCAGCTTAGTCCGGGACTCCTACGAGCAGTACTTC. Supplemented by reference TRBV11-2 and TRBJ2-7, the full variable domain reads EAGVAQSPRYKIIEKRQSVAFWCNPISGHATLYWYQQILGQGPKLLIQFQNNGVVDDSQLPKDRFSAERLKGVDSTLKIQPAKLEDSAVYLCASSLVRDSYEQYFGPGTRLTVT.

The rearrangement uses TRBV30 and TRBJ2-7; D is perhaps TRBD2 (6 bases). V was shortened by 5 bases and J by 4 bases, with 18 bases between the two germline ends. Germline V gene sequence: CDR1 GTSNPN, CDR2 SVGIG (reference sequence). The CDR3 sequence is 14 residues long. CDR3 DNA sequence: TGTGCCTGGGACCAAGGGGCGGGATCTTACGAGCAGTACTTC. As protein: CAWDQGAGSYEQYF.

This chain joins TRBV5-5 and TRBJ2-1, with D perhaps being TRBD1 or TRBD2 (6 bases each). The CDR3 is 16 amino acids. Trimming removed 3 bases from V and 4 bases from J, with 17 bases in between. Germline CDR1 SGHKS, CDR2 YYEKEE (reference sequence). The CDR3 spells CASSSGATGTYNEQFF. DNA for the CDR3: TGTGCCAGCAGCTCGGGGGCCACAGGAACTTACAATGAGCAGTTCTTC.

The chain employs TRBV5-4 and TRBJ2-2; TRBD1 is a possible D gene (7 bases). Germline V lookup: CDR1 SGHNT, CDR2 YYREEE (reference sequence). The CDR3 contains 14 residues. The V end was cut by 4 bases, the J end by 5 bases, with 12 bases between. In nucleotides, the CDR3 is TGTGCCAGCAGCCCCAGGGGGGAAACCGGGGAGCTGTTTTTT. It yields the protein CASSPRGETGELFF.

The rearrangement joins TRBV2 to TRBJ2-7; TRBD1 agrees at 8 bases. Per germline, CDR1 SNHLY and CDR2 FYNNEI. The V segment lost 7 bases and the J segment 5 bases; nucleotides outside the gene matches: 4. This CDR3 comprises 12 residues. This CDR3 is CASTPTGDEQYF. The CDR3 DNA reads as TGTGCCAGCACCCCGACAGGGGACGAGCAGTACTTC.

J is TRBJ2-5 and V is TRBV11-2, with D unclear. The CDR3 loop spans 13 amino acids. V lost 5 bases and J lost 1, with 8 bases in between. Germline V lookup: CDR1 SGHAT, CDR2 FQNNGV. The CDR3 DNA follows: TGTGCCAGCAGCCCGGCGCGCCAAGAGACCCAGTACTTC. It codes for CASSPARQETQYF.

This CDR3 is CASSLRGSHEQYF. In DNA form, the CDR3 reads TGTGCCAGCAGCTTGAGGGGGTCCCACGAGCAGTACTTC. The chain couples TRBV13 to TRBJ2-7, with D tentatively TRBD1 (6 bases). Germline V gene sequence: CDR1 PRHDT, CDR2 FYEKMQ (reference sequence). Trimming pared 3 bases from V and 5 bases from J, leaving 11 bases between. The CDR3 length is 13 residues. The full variable domain, rest sourced from reference TRBV13 and TRBJ2-7, is AAGVIQSPRHLIKEKRETATLKCYPIPRHDTVYWYQQGPGQDPQFLISFYEKMQSDKGSIPDRFSAQQFSDYHSELNMSSLELGDSALYFCASSLRGSHEQYFGPGTRLTVT.

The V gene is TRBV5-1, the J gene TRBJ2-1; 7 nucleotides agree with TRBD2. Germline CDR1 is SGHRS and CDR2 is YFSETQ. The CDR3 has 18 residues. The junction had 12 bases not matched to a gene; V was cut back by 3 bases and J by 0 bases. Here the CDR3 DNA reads TGCGCCAGCAGCTCTCAAGGAGCTAGCGGCAGCTCCTACAATGAGCAGTTCTTC. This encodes CASSSQGASGSSYNEQFF.

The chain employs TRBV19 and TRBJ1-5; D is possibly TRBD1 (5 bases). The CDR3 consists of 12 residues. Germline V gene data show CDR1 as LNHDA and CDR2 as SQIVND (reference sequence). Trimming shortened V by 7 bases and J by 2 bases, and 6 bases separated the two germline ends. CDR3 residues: CASKGRNQPQHF. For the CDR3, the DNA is TGTGCCAGTAAGGGACGCAATCAGCCCCAGCATTTT.

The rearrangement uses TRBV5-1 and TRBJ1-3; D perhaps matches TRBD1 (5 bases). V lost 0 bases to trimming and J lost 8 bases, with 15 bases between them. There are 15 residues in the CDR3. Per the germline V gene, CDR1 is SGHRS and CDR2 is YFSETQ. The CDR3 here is CASSLAVAGSHTIYF. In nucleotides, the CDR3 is TGCGCCAGCAGCTTGGCGGTGGCAGGGAGCCACACCATATATTTT.

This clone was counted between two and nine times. CDR3 sequence (DNA): TGTGCCAGCAGCTTATCCGGGGGAGCACGGGAAGAGACCCAGTACTTC. Its protein product is CASSLSGGAREETQYF. The chain has TRBV7-9 and TRBJ2-5; possible D gene TRBD2, 6 bases. V was pared by 2 bases and J by 3 bases, with 16 bases between. From germline, CDR1 is SEHNR and CDR2 FQNEAQ (reference sequence). The CDR3 spans 16 residues.